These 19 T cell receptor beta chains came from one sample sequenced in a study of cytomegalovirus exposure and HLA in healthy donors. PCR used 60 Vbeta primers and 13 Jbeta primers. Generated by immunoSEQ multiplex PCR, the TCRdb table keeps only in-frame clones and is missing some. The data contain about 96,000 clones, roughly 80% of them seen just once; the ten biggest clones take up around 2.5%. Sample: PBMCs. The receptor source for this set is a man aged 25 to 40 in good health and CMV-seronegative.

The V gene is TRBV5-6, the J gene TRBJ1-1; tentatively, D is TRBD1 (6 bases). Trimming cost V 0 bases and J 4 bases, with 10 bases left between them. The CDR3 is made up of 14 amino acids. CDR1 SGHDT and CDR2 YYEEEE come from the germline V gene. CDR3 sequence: CASSLEDRSTEAFF. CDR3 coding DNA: TGTGCCAGCAGCTTGGAAGACAGGAGCACTGAAGCTTTCTTT.

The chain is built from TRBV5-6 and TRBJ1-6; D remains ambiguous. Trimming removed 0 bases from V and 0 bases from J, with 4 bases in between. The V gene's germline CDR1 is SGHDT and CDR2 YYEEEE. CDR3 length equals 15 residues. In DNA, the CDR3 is TGTGCCAGCAGCTTGGTCAGCTCCTATAATTCACCCCTCCACTTT. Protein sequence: CASSLVSSYNSPLHF.

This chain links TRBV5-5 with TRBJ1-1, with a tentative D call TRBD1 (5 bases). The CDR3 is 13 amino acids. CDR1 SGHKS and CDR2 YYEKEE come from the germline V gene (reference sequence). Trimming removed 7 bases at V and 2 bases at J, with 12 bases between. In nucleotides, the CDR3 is TGTGCCAGCCGGGGGACCGTAAACACTGAAGCTTTCTTT. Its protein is CASRGTVNTEAFF. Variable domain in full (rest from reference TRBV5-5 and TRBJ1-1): DAGVTQSPTHLIKTRGQQVTLRCSPISGHKSVSWYQQVLGQGPQFIFQYYEKEERGRGNFPDRFSARQFPNYSSELNVNALLLGDSALYLCASRGTVNTEAFFGQGTRLTVV.

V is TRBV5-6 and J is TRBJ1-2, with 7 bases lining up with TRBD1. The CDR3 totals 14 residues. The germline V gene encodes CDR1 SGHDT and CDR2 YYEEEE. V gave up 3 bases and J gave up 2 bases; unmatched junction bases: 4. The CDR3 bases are TGTGCCAGCAGCTCGGGACAGCCGAACTATGGCTACACCTTC. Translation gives CASSSGQPNYGYTF.

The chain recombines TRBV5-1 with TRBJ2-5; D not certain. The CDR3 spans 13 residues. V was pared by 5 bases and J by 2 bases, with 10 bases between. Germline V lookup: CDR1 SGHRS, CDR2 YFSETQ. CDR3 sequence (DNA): TGCGCCAGCAGAAAGGTCGGGCAAGAGACCCAGTACTTC. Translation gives CASRKVGQETQYF. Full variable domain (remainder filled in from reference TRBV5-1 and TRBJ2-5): KAGVTQTPRYLIKTRGQQVTLSCSPISGHRSVSWYQQTPGQGLQFLFEYFSETQRNKGNFPGRFSGRQFSNSRSEMNVSTLELGDSALYLCASRKVGQETQYFGPGTRLLVL.

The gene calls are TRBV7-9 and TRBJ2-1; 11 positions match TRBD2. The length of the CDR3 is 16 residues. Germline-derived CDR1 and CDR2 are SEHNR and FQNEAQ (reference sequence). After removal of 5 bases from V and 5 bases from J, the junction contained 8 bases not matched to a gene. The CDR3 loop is CASSHPTSGVDNEQFF. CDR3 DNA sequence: TGTGCCAGCAGCCATCCGACTAGCGGGGTAGACAATGAGCAGTTCTTC.

Written as DNA, the CDR3 is TGTGCCTGGAATCACCGCCCGACAGTCTACGAGCAGTACTTC. As protein: CAWNHRPTVYEQYF. The J gene is TRBJ2-7, the V gene TRBV30, with a weak D call TRBD1 (5 bases). The CDR3 consists of 14 residues. V was cut by 4 bases and J by 3 bases, with 16 bases left in between. Germline CDR1 GTSNPN, CDR2 SVGIG (reference sequence).

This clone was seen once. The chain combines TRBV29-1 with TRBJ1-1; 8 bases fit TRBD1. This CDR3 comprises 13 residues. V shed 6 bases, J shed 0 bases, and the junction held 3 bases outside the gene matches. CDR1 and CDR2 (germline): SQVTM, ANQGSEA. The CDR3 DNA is TGCAGCGTCCCGGGACAGGTGAACACTGAAGCTTTCTTT. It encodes CSVPGQVNTEAFF.

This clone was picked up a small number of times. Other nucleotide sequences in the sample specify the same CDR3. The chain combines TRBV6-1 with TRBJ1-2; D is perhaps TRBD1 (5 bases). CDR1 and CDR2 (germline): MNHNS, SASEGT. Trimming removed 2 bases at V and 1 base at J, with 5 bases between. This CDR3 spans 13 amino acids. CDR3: CASSEQGNYGYTF. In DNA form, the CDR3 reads TGTGCCAGCAGTGAACAGGGTAACTATGGCTACACCTTC.

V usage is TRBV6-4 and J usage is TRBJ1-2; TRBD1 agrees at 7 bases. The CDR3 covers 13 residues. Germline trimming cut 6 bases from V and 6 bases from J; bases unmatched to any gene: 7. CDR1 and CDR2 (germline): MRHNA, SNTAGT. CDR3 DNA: TGTGCCAGCAGATCTACCGGGACAGATGGCTACACCTTC. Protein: CASRSTGTDGYTF.

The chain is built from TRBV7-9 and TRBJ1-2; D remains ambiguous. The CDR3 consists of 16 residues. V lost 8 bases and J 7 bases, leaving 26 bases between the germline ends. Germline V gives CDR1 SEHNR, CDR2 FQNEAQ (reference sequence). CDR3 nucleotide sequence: TGTGCCAGCTCCCTAGCAGCGGAAGTTACCTCCCGTGGCTACACCTTC. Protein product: CASSLAAEVTSRGYTF.

Here the CDR3 reads CASSRGDTQYF. The CDR3 DNA is TGTGCCAGCAGCCGAGGGGATACGCAGTATTTT. This chain joins TRBV7-3 and TRBJ2-3; TRBD2 is a possible D gene (5 bases). CDR1 is SGHTA and CDR2 is FQGTGA in the germline V gene. This CDR3 comprises 11 residues. Trimming removed 5 bases from V and 6 bases from J, with 6 bases in between.

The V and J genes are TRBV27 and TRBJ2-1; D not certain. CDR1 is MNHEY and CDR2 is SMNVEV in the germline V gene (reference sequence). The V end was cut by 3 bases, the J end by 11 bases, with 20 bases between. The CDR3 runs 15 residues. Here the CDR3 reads CASSLVLHPESKQFF. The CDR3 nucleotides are TGTGCCAGCAGTTTGGTGCTTCATCCTGAGAGTAAGCAGTTCTTC.

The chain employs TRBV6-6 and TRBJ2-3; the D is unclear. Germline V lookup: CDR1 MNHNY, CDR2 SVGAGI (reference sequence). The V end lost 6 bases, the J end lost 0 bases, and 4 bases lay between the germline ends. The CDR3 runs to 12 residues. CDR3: CASRSSTDTQYF. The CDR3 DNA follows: TGTGCCAGCAGATCGAGCACAGATACGCAGTATTTT.

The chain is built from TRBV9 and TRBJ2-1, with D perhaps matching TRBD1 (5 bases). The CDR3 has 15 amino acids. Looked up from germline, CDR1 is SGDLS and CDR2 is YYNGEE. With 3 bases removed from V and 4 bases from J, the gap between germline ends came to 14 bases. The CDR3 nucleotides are TGTGCCAGCAGCGGAGACAGCAGATCTTACAATGAGCAGTTCTTC. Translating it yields CASSGDSRSYNEQFF.

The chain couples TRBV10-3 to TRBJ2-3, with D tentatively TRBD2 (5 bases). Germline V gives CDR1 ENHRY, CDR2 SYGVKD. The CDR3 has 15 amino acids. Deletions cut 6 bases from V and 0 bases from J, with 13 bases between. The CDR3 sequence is CAISLRTASTDTQYF. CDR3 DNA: TGTGCCATCAGCCTCAGGACTGCTAGCACAGATACGCAGTATTTT.

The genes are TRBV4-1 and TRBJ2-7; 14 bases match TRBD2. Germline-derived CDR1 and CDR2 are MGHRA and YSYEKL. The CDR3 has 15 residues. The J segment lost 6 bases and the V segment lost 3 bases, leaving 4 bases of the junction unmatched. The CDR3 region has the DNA TGCGCCAGCAGCCATGTGACTAGCGGGGGGGCCGAGCAGTACTTC. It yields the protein CASSHVTSGGAEQYF.

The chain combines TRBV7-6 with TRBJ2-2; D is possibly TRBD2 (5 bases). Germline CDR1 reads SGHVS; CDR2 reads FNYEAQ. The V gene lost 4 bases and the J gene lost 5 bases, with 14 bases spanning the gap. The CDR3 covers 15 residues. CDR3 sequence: CASSSPKERTGELFF. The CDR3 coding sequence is TGTGCCAGCAGCTCTCCCAAAGAGCGGACCGGGGAGCTGTTTTTT.

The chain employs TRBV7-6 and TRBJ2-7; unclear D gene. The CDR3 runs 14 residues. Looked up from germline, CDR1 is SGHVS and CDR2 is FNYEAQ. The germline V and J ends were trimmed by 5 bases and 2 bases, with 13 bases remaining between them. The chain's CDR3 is CASSTTVLPYEQYF. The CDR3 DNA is TGTGCCAGCAGCACAACAGTTCTCCCCTACGAGCAGTACTTC. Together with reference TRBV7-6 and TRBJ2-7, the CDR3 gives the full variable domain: GAGVSQSPRYKVTKRGQDVALRCDPISGHVSLYWYRQALGQGPEFLTYFNYEAQQDKSGLPNDRFSAERPEGSISTLTIQRTEQRDSAMYRCASSTTVLPYEQYFGPGTRLTVT.